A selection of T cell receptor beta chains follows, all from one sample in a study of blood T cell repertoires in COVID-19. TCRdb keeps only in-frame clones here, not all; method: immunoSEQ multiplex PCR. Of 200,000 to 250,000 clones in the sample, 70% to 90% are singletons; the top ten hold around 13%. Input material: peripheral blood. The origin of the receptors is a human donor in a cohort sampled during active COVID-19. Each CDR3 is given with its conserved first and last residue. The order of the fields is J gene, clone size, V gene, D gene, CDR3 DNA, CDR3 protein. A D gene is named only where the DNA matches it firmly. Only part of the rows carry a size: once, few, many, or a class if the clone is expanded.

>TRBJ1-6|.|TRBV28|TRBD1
TGTGCCAGCAGGACGGGACAGGGAGATAATTCACCCCTCCACTTT
CASRTGQGDNSPLHF
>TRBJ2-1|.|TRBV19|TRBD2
TGTGCCAGTAGTACCTCTAGCGGGAGGGCCTGGGGTGAGCAGTTCTTC
CASSTSSGRAWGEQFF
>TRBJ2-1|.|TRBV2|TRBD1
TGTGCCAGCAGTGACAGGGGGTGGGATGAGCAGTTCTTC
CASSDRGWDEQFF
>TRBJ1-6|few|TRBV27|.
TGTGCCAGCACGCTGGCAGGGGTGGGATCACCCCTCCACTTT
CASTLAGVGSPLHF
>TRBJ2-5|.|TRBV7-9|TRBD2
TGTGCCAGCAGCTTAACGGGGGGACGGTTGACCCAGTACTTC
CASSLTGGRLTQYF
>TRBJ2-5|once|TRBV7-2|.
TGTGCCAGCAGCTTAAATGGGGAGGAGACCCAGTACTTC
CASSLNGEETQYF
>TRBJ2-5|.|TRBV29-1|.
TGCAGCGTTGTAGCGGTGGAGACCCAGTACTTC
CSVVAVETQYF
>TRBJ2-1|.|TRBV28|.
TGTGCCAGCAGAACGGACAGTTACAATGAGCAGTTCTTC
CASRTDSYNEQFF
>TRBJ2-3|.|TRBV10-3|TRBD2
TGTGCCATCATGGAAGCGGGGACAGATACGCAGTATTTT
CAIMEAGTDTQYF
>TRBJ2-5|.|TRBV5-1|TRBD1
TGCGCCAGCAGCTTGGGACAGGGAGAGACCCAGTACTTC
CASSLGQGETQYF
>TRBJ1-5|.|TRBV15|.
TGTGCCACCAGCAGAGATAAGGCCGCGGAGCCCCAGCATTTT
CATSRDKAAEPQHF
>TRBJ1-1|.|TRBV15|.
TGTGCCACCAGCAGAGATCTAATCATGAACACTGAAGCTTTCTTT
CATSRDLIMNTEAFF
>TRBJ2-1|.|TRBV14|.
TGTGCCAGCAGCCAAGTAAGGGCAGGGATACGCGGTGAGCAGTTCTTC
CASSQVRAGIRGEQFF
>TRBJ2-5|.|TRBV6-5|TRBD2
TGTGCCAGCAGTCTAGCGGGGGGACAAGAGACCCAGTACTTC
CASSLAGGQETQYF
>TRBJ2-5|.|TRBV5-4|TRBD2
TGTGCCAGCAGCGGGGGTGCTAGCGGGTGGGAGACCCAGTACTTC
CASSGGASGWETQYF
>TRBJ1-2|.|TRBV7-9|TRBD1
TGTGCCAGCAGCCCCGGGGGCAGGGGGCCGTTAGCTAACTATGGCTACACCTTC
CASSPGGRGPLANYGYTF
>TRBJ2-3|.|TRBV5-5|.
TGTGCCAGCAGCCCGTTGGGGAGCGGGACAACGTCTAGCACAGATACGCAGTATTTT
CASSPLGSGTTSSTDTQYF
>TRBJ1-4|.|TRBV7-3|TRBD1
TGTGCCAGCAGCCCCACAGGGGGCGCCGGTGAAAAACTGTTTTTT
CASSPTGGAGEKLFF
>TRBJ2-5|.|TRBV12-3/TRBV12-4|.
TGTGCCAGCAGTTCAGGGCTCGGAGAGACCCAGTACTTC
CASSSGLGETQYF
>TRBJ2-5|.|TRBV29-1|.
TGCAGCGTTGGTCGGCAGGGGGAGACCCAGTACTTC
CSVGRQGETQYF
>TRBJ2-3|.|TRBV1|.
TGCACCAGCAGCCAAGATCGGGCTAGCGGGAGTCTAACCACAGATACGCAGTATTTT
CTSSQDRASGSLTTDTQYF
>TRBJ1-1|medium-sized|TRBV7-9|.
TGTGCCAGCAGCTTATCGGGAGGGAACACTGAAGCTTTCTTT
CASSLSGGNTEAFF
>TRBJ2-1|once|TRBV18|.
TGTGCCAGCTCACCACCTGGAGACCCTTTCGGTGAGCAGTTCTTC
CASSPPGDPFGEQFF
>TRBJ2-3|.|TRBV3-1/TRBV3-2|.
TGTGCCAGCAGCCAGGGGGCCCGCACAGATACGCAGTATTTT
CASSQGARTDTQYF
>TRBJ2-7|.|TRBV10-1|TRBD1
TGCGCCAGCAGGTTCCGGGACAGGGGCTCCTACGAGCAGTACTTC
CASRFRDRGSYEQYF
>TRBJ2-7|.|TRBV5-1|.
TGCGCCAGCAGGAGGATACCCTCCTACGAGCAGTACTTC
CASRRIPSYEQYF
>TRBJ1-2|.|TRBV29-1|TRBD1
TGCAGCGTTGACGAGCGGGACAGGGGCTATGGCTACACCTTC
CSVDERDRGYGYTF
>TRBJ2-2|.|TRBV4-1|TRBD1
TGCGCCAGCAGCCAAGATCAACAGGGGCCGAACACCGGGGAGCTGTTTTTT
CASSQDQQGPNTGELFF
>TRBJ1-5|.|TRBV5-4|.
TGTGCCAGCAGCTTGATGGGCCGCAATCAGCCCCAGCATTTT
CASSLMGRNQPQHF
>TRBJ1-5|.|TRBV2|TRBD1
TGTGCCAGCAGCGTTACCGGGACAGGGGTTTGGGGCAATCAGCCCCAGCATTTT
CASSVTGTGVWGNQPQHF
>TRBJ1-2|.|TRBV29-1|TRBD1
TGCAGCGTGGCCGGGACAGCCGATGGCTACACCTTC
CSVAGTADGYTF
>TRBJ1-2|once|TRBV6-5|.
TGTGCCAGCAGTTACTCATTGGGGGGGAGTGGCTACACCTTC
CASSYSLGGSGYTF
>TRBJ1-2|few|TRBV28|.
TGTGCCAGCAGTTTCCTCTATGGCTACACCTTC
CASSFLYGYTF
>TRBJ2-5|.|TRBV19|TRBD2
TGTGCCAGTAGTATACTGGGGTTCCTTAGCGGGAGAGGGGAGCAAGAGACCCAGTACTTC
CASSILGFLSGRGEQETQYF
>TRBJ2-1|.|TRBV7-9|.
TGTGCCGGGACTCGATCCTCCAATGAGCAGTTCTTC
CAGTRSSNEQFF
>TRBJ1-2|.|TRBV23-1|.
TGCGCCAGCAGTCAATCACCAGGGAGGTGTGGCTACACCTTC
CASSQSPGRCGYTF
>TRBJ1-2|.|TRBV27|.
TGTGCCAGCAGTGAGACAGGTTTCTATGGCTACACCTTC
CASSETGFYGYTF
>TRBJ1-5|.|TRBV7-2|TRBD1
TGTGCCAGCAGCTTAGATACAGGGGCTCAGCCCCAGCATTTT
CASSLDTGAQPQHF
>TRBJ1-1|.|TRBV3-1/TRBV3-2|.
TGTGCCAGCAGCCAAACAAGAAGCACTGAAGCTTTCTTT
CASSQTRSTEAFF
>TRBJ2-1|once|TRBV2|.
TGTGCCAGCAGTGGCCTGGGAGGTCGGGGCAATGAGCAGTTCTTC
CASSGLGGRGNEQFF
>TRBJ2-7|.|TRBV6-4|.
TGTGCCAGCAGTGTTTACGGGGACATCGGATACGAGCAGTACTTC
CASSVYGDIGYEQYF
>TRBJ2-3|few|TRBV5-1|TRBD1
TGCGCCAGCAGCTTGGAGGGGGCTGCTACAGATACGCAGTATTTT
CASSLEGAATDTQYF
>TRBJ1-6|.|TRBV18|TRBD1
TGTGCCAGCTCGAAGGGAGGACAGGGAGAACCCCTCCACTTT
CASSKGGQGEPLHF
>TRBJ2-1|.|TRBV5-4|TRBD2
TGTGCCAGCAGCCCAGGACTAGCGATCAATGAGCAGTTCTTC
CASSPGLAINEQFF
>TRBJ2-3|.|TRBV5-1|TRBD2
TGCGCCAGCAGCCTTGGGTCTAGCGGGAGACGAGGCACAGATACGCAGTATTTT
CASSLGSSGRRGTDTQYF
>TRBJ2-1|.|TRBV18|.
TGTGCCAGCTCACCCGCAGATTTTTCCTACAATGAGCAGTTCTTC
CASSPADFSYNEQFF
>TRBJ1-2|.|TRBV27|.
TGTGCCAGCAGTTCTCACGAGGGATACACCTTC
CASSSHEGYTF
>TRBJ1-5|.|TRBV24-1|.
TGTGCCACCAGTGACGCAGGGGTTACGAGCAATCAGCCCCAGCATTTT
CATSDAGVTSNQPQHF
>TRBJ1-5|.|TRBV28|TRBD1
TGTGCCAGCAGTTTCGACAGGGATCGAGGTAGCAATCAGCCCCAGCATTTT
CASSFDRDRGSNQPQHF
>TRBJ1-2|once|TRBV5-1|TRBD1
TGCGCCAGCAGACAGGGACAGGAGTATGGCTACACCTTC
CASRQGQEYGYTF
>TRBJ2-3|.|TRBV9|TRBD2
TGTGCCAGCAGCGTAGCGGGGACTAGCGTAACAGATACGCAGTATTTT
CASSVAGTSVTDTQYF
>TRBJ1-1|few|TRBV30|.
TGTGCCTGGGGGCACGGGAACACTGAAGCTTTCTTT
CAWGHGNTEAFF
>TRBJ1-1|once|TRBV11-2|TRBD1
TGTGCCAGCAGCTTAGGGGCCAGGGGGCAAACTTTCTTT
CASSLGARGQTFF
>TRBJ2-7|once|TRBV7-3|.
TGTGCCAGCGAAGGAGCCTACGAGCAGTACTTC
CASEGAYEQYF
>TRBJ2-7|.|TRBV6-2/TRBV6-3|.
TGTGCCAGCAGTTACGAGAGGTTCCACGAGCAGTACTTC
CASSYERFHEQYF